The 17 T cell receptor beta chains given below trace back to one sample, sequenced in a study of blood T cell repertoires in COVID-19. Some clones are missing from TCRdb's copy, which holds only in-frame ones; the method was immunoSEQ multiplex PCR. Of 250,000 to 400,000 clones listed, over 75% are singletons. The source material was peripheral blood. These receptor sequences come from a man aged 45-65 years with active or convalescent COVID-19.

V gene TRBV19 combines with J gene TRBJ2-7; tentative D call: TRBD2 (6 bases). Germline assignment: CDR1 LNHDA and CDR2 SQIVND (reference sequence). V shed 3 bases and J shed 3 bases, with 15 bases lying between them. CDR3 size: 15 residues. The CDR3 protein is CASSMKGRGNYEQYF. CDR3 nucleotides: TGTGCCAGTAGTATGAAGGGGCGGGGAAACTACGAGCAGTACTTC.

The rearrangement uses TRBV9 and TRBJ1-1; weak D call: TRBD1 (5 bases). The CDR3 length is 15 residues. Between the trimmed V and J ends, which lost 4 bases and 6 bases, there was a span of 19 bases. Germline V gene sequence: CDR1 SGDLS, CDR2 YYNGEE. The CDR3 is CASSPRGGGEAEAFF. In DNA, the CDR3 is TGTGCCAGCAGCCCCCGGGGCGGGGGAGAGGCTGAAGCTTTCTTT.

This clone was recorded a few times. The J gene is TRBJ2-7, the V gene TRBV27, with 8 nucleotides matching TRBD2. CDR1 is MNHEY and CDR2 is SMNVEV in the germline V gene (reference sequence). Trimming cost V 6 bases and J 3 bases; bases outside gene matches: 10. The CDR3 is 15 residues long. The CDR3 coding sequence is TGTGCCAGCAGGCTTTCTCTAGCGGGCGGCTACGAGCAGTACTTC. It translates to CASRLSLAGGYEQYF.

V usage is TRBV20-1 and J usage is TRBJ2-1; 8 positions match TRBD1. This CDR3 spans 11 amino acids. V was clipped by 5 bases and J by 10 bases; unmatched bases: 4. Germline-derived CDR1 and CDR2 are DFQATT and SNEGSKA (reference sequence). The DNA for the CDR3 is TGCAGTGCTTTCAGGACAGGGGAGCAGTTCTTC. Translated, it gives CSAFRTGEQFF.

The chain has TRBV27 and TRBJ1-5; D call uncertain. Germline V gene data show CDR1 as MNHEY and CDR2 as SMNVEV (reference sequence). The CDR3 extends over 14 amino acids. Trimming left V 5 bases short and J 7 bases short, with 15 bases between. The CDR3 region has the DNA TGTGCCAGCAGTCCGCGGAGAGGGTGGCAGCCCCAGCATTTT. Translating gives CASSPRRGWQPQHF.

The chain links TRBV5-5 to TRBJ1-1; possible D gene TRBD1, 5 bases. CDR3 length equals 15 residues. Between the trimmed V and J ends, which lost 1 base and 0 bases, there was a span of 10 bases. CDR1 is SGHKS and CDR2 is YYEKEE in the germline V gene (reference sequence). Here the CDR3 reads CASSLRLTVNTEAFF. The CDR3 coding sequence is TGTGCCAGCAGCTTGAGGCTGACAGTGAACACTGAAGCTTTCTTT.

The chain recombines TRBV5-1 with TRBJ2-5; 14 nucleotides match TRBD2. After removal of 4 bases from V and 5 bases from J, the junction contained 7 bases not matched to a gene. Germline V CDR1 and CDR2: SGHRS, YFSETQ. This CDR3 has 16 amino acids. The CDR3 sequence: CASSAGTSGSLETQYF. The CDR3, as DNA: TGCGCCAGCAGCGCGGGGACTAGCGGGAGTTTGGAGACCCAGTACTTC.

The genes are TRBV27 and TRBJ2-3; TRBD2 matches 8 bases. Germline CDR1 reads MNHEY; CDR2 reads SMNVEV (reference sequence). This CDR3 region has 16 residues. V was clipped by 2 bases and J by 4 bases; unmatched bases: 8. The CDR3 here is CASSLDGTRGADTQYF. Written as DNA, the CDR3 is TGTGCCAGCAGTTTAGATGGGACTAGAGGCGCAGATACGCAGTATTTT.

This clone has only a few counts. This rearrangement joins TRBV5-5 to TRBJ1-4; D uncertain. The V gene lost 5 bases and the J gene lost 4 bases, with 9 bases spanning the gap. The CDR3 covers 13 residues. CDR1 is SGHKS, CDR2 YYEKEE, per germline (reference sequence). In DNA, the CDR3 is TGTGCCAGCAGTTACCGGGATAATGAAAAACTGTTTTTT. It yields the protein CASSYRDNEKLFF.

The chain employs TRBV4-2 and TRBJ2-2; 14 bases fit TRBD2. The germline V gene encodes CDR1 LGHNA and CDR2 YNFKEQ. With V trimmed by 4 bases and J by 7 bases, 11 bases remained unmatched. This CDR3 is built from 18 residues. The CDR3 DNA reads TGTGCCAGCAGCCCCCGGGAGACTAGCGGGGGGGCCTTCGGGGAGCTGTTTTTT. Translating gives CASSPRETSGGAFGELFF.

This CDR3 reads CASSVWGQGYVGELFF. DNA for the CDR3: TGTGCCAGCAGCGTATGGGGACAGGGCTATGTCGGGGAGCTGTTTTTT. The chain links TRBV9 to TRBJ2-2, with 9 bases matching TRBD1. CDR3 length equals 16 residues. Per germline, CDR1 SGDLS and CDR2 YYNGEE. V lost 1 base, J lost 7 bases, and 8 bases stayed unmatched.

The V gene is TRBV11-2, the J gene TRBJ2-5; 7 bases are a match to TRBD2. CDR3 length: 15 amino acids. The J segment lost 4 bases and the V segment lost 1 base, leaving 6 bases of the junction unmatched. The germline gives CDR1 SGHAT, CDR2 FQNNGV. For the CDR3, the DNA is TGTGCCAGCAGCTTAGGCGGGGGTTGGCGAGAGACCCAGTACTTC. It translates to CASSLGGGWRETQYF.

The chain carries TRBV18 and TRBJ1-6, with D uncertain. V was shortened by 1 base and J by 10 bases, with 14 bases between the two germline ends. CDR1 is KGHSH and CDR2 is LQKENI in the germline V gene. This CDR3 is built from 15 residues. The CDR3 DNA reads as TGTGCCAGCTCACCACGTAGAGGGTCGGACTCACCCCTCCACTTT. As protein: CASSPRRGSDSPLHF.

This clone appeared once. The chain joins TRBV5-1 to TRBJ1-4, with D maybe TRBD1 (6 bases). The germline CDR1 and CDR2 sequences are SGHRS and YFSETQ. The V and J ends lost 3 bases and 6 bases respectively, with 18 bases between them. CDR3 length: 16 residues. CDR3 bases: TGCGCCAGCAGCTCTACCGGGACACTAGGACATGAAAAACTGTTTTTT. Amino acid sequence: CASSSTGTLGHEKLFF.

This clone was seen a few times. In nucleotides, the CDR3 is TGTGCCAGCAGACCACATTGGGGGGGTGCGAACACTGAAGCTTTCTTT. It specifies CASRPHWGGANTEAFF. V gene TRBV28 combines with J gene TRBJ1-1; D perhaps matches TRBD1 (5 bases). The germline gives CDR1 MDHEN, CDR2 SYDVKM. CDR3 length: 16 amino acids. V was trimmed by 6 bases and J by 1 base, leaving 18 bases between them. Looking up the rest from reference TRBV28 and TRBJ1-1 gives the full variable domain: DVKVTQSSRYLVKRTGEKVFLECVQDMDHENMFWYRQDPGLGLRLIYFSYDVKMKEKGDIPEGYSVSREKKERFSLILESASTNQTSMYLCASRPHWGGANTEAFFGQGTRLTVV.

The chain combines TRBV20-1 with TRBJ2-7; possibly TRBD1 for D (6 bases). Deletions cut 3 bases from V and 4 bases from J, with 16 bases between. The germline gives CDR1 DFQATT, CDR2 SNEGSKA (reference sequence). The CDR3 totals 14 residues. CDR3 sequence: CSASNRAGAYEQYF. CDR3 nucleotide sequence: TGCAGTGCTAGTAATAGGGCAGGGGCTTACGAGCAGTACTTC.

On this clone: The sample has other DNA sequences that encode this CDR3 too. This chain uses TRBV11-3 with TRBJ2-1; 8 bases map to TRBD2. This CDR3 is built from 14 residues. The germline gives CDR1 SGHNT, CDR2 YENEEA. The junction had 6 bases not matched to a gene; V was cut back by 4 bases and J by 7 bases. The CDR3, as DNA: TGTGCCAGCAGCTCCGGACTAGCATATAATGAGCAGTTCTTC. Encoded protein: CASSSGLAYNEQFF.